What follows is one TCR beta chain and its context. These data come from a study of blood T cell repertoires in COVID-19. Sequencing used immunoSEQ multiplex PCR; TCRdb keeps in-frame clones, though not all of them. Of fewer than 20,000 clones listed, 80% to 90% were seen once; the top ten hold about a third. V was cut by 4 bases and J by 6 bases, with 10 bases left in between. The germline CDR1 and CDR2 sequences are MGHRA and YSYEKL. This CDR3 region has 13 residues. The chain combines TRBV4-1 with TRBJ1-5, with no clear D. Sequencing was done on a sample of peripheral blood. The sequence was collected from a man aged 65 to 85 in a cohort sampled during active COVID-19. CDR3 region: CASSLSVGQPQHF. As DNA, the CDR3 is TGCGCCAGCAGCCTATCAGTTGGTCAGCCCCAGCATTTT.